The source of this T cell receptor beta chain is a study of identical twins (dated by TCRdb to about 2016). For the study in its entirety: To test whether fetal clonotypes persist, this study deep-sequenced TCR alpha and beta repertoires from monozygotic twins, from unrelated adults of various ages, and from cord blood. To rule out contamination, the twin experiments were replicated at different times with different library preparation protocols. Here is what the overall study found, with its caveats: Compared with coincidental sharing between unrelated individuals, an excess of low generation-probability sequences was observed among out-of-frame TCR alpha sequences shared between twins. In monozygotic twins, out-of-frame TCR alpha sharing was systematically underestimated by recombination models, although the models agreed with sharing between unrelated individuals. In beta out-of-frame sequences, excess twin sharing was weaker, because having fewer shared sequences lowered the signal-to-noise ratio. Invariant T cells such as MAIT and iNKT could partly confound zero-insertion analyses, although diverse VJ usage argued against such confounding for most clonotypes. Conclusions relied on cross-sectional statistical analysis, since the same donors could not be followed over many years. Fewer insertions were carried by abundant cord blood beta clonotypes, a similar but weaker trend appeared in young adult naive repertoires, and no such trend appeared in memory repertoires.

The library was built by means of 5' RACE. The reads were generated on an Illumina HiSeq 2000. A universal primer binding site was added through template switching, and the final cDNA carried a unique molecular identifier so that TCR cDNA molecules could be counted accurately. Specific primers in the conserved constant-segment region were used to synthesize first-strand cDNA for TCR alpha and beta chains. To control for contamination, every cDNA library carried two barcodes: a SMART-Mk sample barcode plus Illumina barcodes. Two successive PCR steps introduced TruSeq adapter sequences along with Illumina sample barcodes. TCR alpha and beta cDNA libraries were sequenced on the Illumina HiSeq platform with custom primers. Regarding the original processing steps: MiGEC processed the raw reads to extract unique molecular identifiers, while MiXCR was used to determine the CDR3 positions. Recombination models were inferred per individual with the repgenHMM and IGoR tools using an EM algorithm. The analysis of shared clonotypes was done with the tcR package in R, with sharing normalized by the product of cloneset sizes. Out-of-frame nonproductive sequences were analyzed to study raw recombination free of thymic and clonal selection effects. Clones were called with MiXCR by TCRdb after fastp trimmed the public reads at Q25, and only in-frame beta chains were retained. Rows with one shared CDR3 protein collapse into an entry with the most common genes and DNA. TCRdb, rather than the study authors, made the V and J calls. This sample has 550,000 to 700,000 distinct CDR3 sequences in its table, and less than 25% of those were observed once. Roughly 4.3% of the sample lies in the top ten.

This clonotype was found many times. Its antigen is still unknown. Within one base of it there is no much larger clone, and no base qualities were kept. Only healthy Caucasian donors were included. The twin cohort consisted of three pairs of female monozygotic twins, all aged about 18 to 30 years. RNA for TCR libraries was isolated from peripheral blood mononuclear cells. This sample was shared with a second study, whose subject was T cells expressing NK-cell markers. As that second paper reports: Three sorted T-cell subsets (CD3+CD56+NKG2C+, CD3+CD56+NKG2C- and CD3+CD56-NKG2C+) from seven to nine donors had their TCR beta-chain repertoires profiled. Of the eight sequenced donors, seven were found to be HCMV-seropositive and one was found to be HCMV-seronegative. In several experiments an anti-gammadeltaTCR antibody was added to restrict sorting to alphabetaTCR-expressing T cells. In several donors, the dominant CD3+CD56+NKG2C+ clonotypes were found to rank among the top 10 CD8+ clonotypes and to make up roughly 1.0-7.5% of CD8+ T cells. Those dominant clonotypes were again the most abundant among CD3+CD56-NKG2C+ cells in a handful of donors, at roughly 25-60.1%. Whether the expanded NKG2C-expressing T cell clones were specific for HCMV antigens remained unclear. Randomly selected healthy volunteers, three men and five women, were used as the eight sequenced donors. HCMV serostatus was determined by detecting HCMV-specific IgG in serum with a commercial ELISA kit. For roughly six donors, bulk peripheral blood T-cell repertoires were additionally sequenced from unsorted PBMC. MIGEC was used to demultiplex reads and group the reads by UMI, and MiTCR was used to assemble and quantify clonotypes. To exclude erroneous sequences, any TCR cDNA sequence not supported by at least two reads was discarded. The tcR package was used for downstream repertoire analysis, and clonotypes were matched across fractions by CDR3 nucleotide sequence plus V segment. VDJmatch was used to annotate antigen specificity against VDJdb, with one amino acid substitution allowed in CDR3.

The receptor was isolated from a woman under 30 in good health. The source material was PBMCs.

The sequenced DNA: TGCAGTGCAAAGGCGGGATACGAGCAGTACTTC. Translated, this gives CSAKAGYEQYF. The V and J genes are TRBV20-1 and TRBJ2-7; possibly the D gene is TRBD2, per 6 matching bases. The trim is 6 bases for V and 4 bases for J, with a gap of 10 bases between the germline ends. The CDR3 goes from the cysteine to the phenylalanine over 11 residues. Solely the CDR3 DNA is kept, with 33 bases framed from the first base. From a lookup of the germline V gene (reference sequence), CDR1 and CDR2 are DFQATT and SNEGSKA.